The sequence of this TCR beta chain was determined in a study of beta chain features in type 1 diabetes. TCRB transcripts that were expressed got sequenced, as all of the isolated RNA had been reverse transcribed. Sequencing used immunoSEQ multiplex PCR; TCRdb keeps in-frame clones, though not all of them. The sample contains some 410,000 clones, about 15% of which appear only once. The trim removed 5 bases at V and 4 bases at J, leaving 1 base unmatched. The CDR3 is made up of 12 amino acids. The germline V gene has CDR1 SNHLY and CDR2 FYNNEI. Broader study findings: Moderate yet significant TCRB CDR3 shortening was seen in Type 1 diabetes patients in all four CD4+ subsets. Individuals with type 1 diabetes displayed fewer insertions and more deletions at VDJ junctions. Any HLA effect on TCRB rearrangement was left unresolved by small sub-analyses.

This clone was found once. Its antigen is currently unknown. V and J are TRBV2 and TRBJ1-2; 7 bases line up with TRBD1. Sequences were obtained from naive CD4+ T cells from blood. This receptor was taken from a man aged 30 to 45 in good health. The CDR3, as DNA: TGTGCCAGCAGTACAGGGGTCTATGGCTACACCTTC. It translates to CASSTGVYGYTF.